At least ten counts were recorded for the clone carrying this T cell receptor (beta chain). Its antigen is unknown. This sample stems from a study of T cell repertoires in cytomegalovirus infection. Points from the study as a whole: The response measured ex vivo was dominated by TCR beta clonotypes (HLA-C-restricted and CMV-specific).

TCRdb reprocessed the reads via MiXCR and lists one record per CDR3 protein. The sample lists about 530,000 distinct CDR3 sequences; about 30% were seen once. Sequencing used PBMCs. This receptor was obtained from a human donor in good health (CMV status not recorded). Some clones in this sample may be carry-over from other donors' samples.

The CDR3 nucleotides read TGTGCCAGCAGTTACCAAGCGGGAGTAGGCAATGAGCAGTTCTTC. Its protein is CASSYQAGVGNEQFF. V is TRBV6-5 and J is TRBJ2-1; 8 nucleotides align to TRBD2. This CDR3 is built from 15 residues. Germline V gene data show CDR1 as MNHEY and CDR2 as SVGAGI. The J segment lost 6 bases and the V segment lost 2 bases, leaving 6 bases of the junction unmatched.